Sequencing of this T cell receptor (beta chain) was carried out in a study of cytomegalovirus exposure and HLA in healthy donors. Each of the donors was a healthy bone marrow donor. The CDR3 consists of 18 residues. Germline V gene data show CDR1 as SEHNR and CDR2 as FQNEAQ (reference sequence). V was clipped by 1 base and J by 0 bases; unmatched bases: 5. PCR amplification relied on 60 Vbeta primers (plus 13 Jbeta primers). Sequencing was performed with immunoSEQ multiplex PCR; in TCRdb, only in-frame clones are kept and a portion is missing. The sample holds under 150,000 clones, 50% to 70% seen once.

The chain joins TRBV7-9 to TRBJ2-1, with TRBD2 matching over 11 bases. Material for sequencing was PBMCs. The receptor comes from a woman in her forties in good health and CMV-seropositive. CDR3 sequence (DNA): TGTGCCAGCAGCTTAGAAAGCCTAGCGGGGGGCTCCTACAATGAGCAGTTCTTC. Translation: CASSLESLAGGSYNEQFF.